A single sample is the source of the 18 T cell receptor beta chains below, sequenced in a study of T cell repertoires in cytomegalovirus infection. TCRdb used MiXCR to reprocess the reads, holding one entry per CDR3 protein. Here the sample spans fewer than 200,000 distinct CDR3 sequences, roughly 19% being singletons. The sequenced sample was PBMCs. The receptors stem from a human donor in good health (CMV status not recorded). Some clones in this sample may be carry-over from other donors' samples.

The rearrangement joins TRBV12-3 or TRBV12-4 to TRBJ2-6, with D possibly matching TRBD2 (5 bases). Trimming shortened V by 7 bases and J by 0 bases, and 16 bases separated the two germline ends. The CDR3 is 17 amino acids. CDR3 protein: CASTPRGFPSGANVLTF. For the CDR3, the DNA is TGTGCCAGCACTCCACGGGGATTTCCCTCTGGGGCCAACGTCCTGACTTTC.

This clonotype was observed at least ten times. The chain couples TRBV7-2 to TRBJ1-2, with 7 bases identical to TRBD1. The trim removed 7 bases at V and 5 bases at J, leaving 10 bases unmatched. The V gene's germline CDR1 is SGHTA and CDR2 FQGNSA. CDR3 size: 14 residues. CDR3 DNA: TGTGCCAGCACTTCTCGGGACAGAACTTATGGCTACACCTTC. Translated, it gives CASTSRDRTYGYTF.

In this sample, this clonotype turned up many times. This chain links TRBV28 with TRBJ2-6, with a possible D match to TRBD2 (6 bases). Trimming shortened V by 6 bases and J by 2 bases, and 14 bases separated the two germline ends. The CDR3 covers 16 residues. Germline CDR1 and CDR2: MDHEN and SYDVKM. CDR3 sequence reads: CASSFWGGAGANVLTF. In nucleotides, the CDR3 is TGTGCCAGCAGCTTCTGGGGAGGTGCTGGGGCCAACGTCCTGACTTTC.

This clonotype has just a few counts. CDR3 DNA: TGTGCCAGCAGTCCGAATTATGGAAACACCATATATTTT. Its translation is CASSPNYGNTIYF. This chain joins TRBV6-6 and TRBJ1-3; D uncertain. V lost 5 bases to trimming and J lost 3 bases, with 8 bases between them. CDR1 and CDR2 from the germline V gene are MNHNY and SVGAGI (reference sequence). There are 13 residues in the CDR3.

The CDR3 region has the DNA TGTGCCAGCAGGGGTCGGGATAACACCGGGGAGCTGTTTTTT. It encodes CASRGRDNTGELFF. The V and J genes are TRBV13 and TRBJ2-2, with D possibly TRBD2 on 5 matching bases. This CDR3 has 14 amino acids. CDR1 PRHDT and CDR2 FYEKMQ come from the germline V gene (reference sequence). The V gene lost 6 bases and the J gene lost 2 bases, with 10 bases spanning the gap.

This clonotype was seen ten or more times. The chain has TRBV12-3 or TRBV12-4 and TRBJ2-3; 11 nucleotides align to TRBD2. The V and J ends lost 3 bases and 4 bases, in that order; junction bases with no gene match: 12. This CDR3 contains 18 residues. CDR3 region: CASSFILGTSGNSDTQYF. The CDR3 DNA sequence: TGTGCCAGCAGTTTTATCCTGGGGACTAGCGGCAATTCAGATACGCAGTATTTT.

This rearrangement joins TRBV6-8 to TRBJ1-1; D uncertain. Germline CDR1 is MNHGY and CDR2 is SAAAGT. This CDR3 is 13 amino acids long. Trimming cost V 4 bases and J 2 bases, with 8 bases left between them. Here the CDR3 reads CASSFAPNTEAFF. CDR3 nucleotide sequence: TGTGCCAGCAGTTTCGCACCCAACACTGAAGCTTTCTTT.

This clonotype was observed once. The chain joins TRBV6-5 to TRBJ1-6; no reliable D call. With 2 bases removed from V and 8 bases from J, the gap between germline ends came to 10 bases. Germline-derived CDR1 and CDR2 are MNHEY and SVGAGI. The CDR3 sequence is 14 residues long. The CDR3 DNA follows: TGTGCCAGCAGTTACGAGGCCGTGGATTCACCCCTCCACTTT. This encodes CASSYEAVDSPLHF.

The sample holds one count of this clonotype. The V and J genes are TRBV30 and TRBJ1-1; 7 nucleotides align to TRBD1. V shed 2 bases and J 5 bases; nucleotides not matched to a gene: 5. The CDR3 is made up of 13 amino acids. CDR1 is GTSNPN and CDR2 is SVGIG in the germline V gene (reference sequence). In DNA, the CDR3 is TGTGCCTGGAGTCCGACAGGGAAGACTGAAGCTTTCTTT. Its protein product is CAWSPTGKTEAFF. The whole variable domain, remainder taken from reference TRBV30 and TRBJ1-1, is SQTIHQWPATLVQPVGSPLSLECTVEGTSNPNLYWYRQAAGRGLQLLFYSVGIGQISSEVPQNLSASRPQDRQFILSSKKLLLSDSGFYLCAWSPTGKTEAFFGQGTRLTVV.

This clonotype was found a few times. The chain uses TRBV20-1 and TRBJ2-1; 9 bases match TRBD1. Germline CDR1 is DFQATT and CDR2 is SNEGSKA (reference sequence). With V trimmed by 5 bases and J by 4 bases, 3 bases remained unmatched. This CDR3 is built from 13 residues. The DNA of the CDR3 is TGCAGTGCTCCGGGACAGGGATACAATGAGCAGTTCTTC. This sequence encodes CSAPGQGYNEQFF.

The V call is TRBV7-6, the J call TRBJ2-1; 7 nucleotides agree with TRBD1. The CDR3 sequence is 13 residues long. The germline CDR1 and CDR2 sequences are SGHVS and FNYEAQ. J gave up 9 bases and V 5 bases, and 7 bases lay outside the gene matches. The CDR3 DNA follows: TGTGCCAGCAGCGTCAAAACAGGGGCTGAGCAGTTCTTC. It yields the protein CASSVKTGAEQFF.

This clonotype appeared a few times. The chain employs TRBV20-1 and TRBJ2-7, with D maybe TRBD2 (6 bases). V dropped 7 bases and J dropped 3 bases, with 10 bases sitting between them. Germline loops: CDR1 DFQATT, CDR2 SNEGSKA (reference sequence). CDR3 length: 11 residues. CDR3 protein: CSGRGSYEQYF. CDR3 coding DNA: TGCAGTGGGAGGGGAAGCTACGAGCAGTACTTC.

This clonotype was counted only a few times. The chain's CDR3 is CASSLTTSGSRQFF. The DNA of the CDR3 is TGTGCCAGCAGCTTAACTACTAGCGGGAGTCGGCAGTTCTTC. The chain uses TRBV7-3 and TRBJ2-1; 11 nucleotides match TRBD2. From germline, CDR1 is SGHTA and CDR2 FQGTGA. With V trimmed by 0 bases and J by 12 bases, 4 bases remained unmatched. The CDR3 consists of 14 residues.

A few counts support this clonotype. The V call is TRBV12-3 or TRBV12-4, the J call TRBJ2-6; no reliable D call. V shed 7 bases and J shed 0 bases, with 10 bases lying between them. The length of the CDR3 is 15 residues. The CDR3 DNA sequence: TGTGCCAGCACTTTCTACCGCTCTGGGGCCAACGTCCTGACTTTC. This codes for CASTFYRSGANVLTF.

The CDR3 DNA follows: TGTGCCAGCAGTTCCATTCAGGGTATTGACACTGAAGCTTTCTTT. Residues: CASSSIQGIDTEAFF. The rearrangement uses TRBV28 and TRBJ1-1, with TRBD1 as a possible D gene (5 bases). The CDR3 length is 15 residues. Germline V gene lookup returns CDR1 MDHEN and CDR2 SYDVKM. Trimming shortened V by 4 bases and J by 3 bases, and 15 bases separated the two germline ends. Supplemented by reference TRBV28 and TRBJ1-1, the full variable domain reads DVKVTQSSRYLVKRTGEKVFLECVQDMDHENMFWYRQDPGLGLRLIYFSYDVKMKEKGDIPEGYSVSREKKERFSLILESASTNQTSMYLCASSSIQGIDTEAFFGQGTRLTVV.

V usage is TRBV28 and J usage is TRBJ1-1; D not certain. In germline, CDR1 is MDHEN, CDR2 SYDVKM. V shed 5 bases and J shed 8 bases, with 9 bases lying between them. This CDR3 is built from 11 residues. CDR3 DNA sequence: TGTGCCAGCAGTCCTTACCGGGAAGCTTTCTTT. It encodes CASSPYREAFF.

This clonotype showed up many times. The V gene is TRBV7-8, the J gene TRBJ2-1, with D perhaps matching TRBD2 (5 bases). Trimming shortened V by 5 bases and J by 7 bases, and 24 bases separated the two germline ends. CDR3 length equals 17 residues. Looked up from germline, CDR1 is SGHVS and CDR2 is FQNEAQ. Written as DNA, the CDR3 is TGTGCCAGCAGCCTTCGACCCTGGACGGTAGCGTGGAATGAGCAGTTCTTC. Protein sequence: CASSLRPWTVAWNEQFF.

The gene calls are TRBV7-9 and TRBJ2-1; D unclear. Germline loops: CDR1 SEHNR, CDR2 FQNEAQ (reference sequence). The V end lost 5 bases, the J end lost 7 bases, and 15 bases lay between the germline ends. This CDR3 is built from 14 residues. The CDR3 protein is CASSGVGAGNEQFF. The CDR3 DNA sequence: TGTGCCAGCAGCGGCGTCGGCGCCGGGAATGAGCAGTTCTTC.